What follows describes a single T cell receptor (beta chain). Its cognate antigen is unknown. Clones were sequenced by immunoSEQ multiplex PCR, and TCRdb holds only the in-frame ones, with some missing. The sample comprises millions of clones, 90% to 95% of which are singletons, and roughly 0.13% rests with the top ten. This entry is derived from a study of shared clonotypes between healthy human individuals. General study findings and limits: Clonotypes shared by all four donors outscored non-shared clonotypes in generation probability.

Sequenced: naive CD4+ T cells sorted from blood. As to subset: CD45RA+ positively selected. This receptor was identified in a man aged 18 to 35 in good health.

The CDR3, as DNA: TGTGCCAGCTCACCACAGGGGGGGCAGGTTCAGCCCCAGCATTTT. Its protein is CASSPQGGQVQPQHF. J is TRBJ1-5 and V is TRBV18; tentative D call: TRBD1 (6 bases). The CDR3 is 15 residues long. V lost 1 base, J lost 6 bases, and 13 bases lay in between. Germline V CDR1 and CDR2: KGHSH, LQKENI.